This is a list of T cell receptor beta chains from one sample in a study of shared clonotypes between healthy human individuals. Clones were sequenced by immunoSEQ multiplex PCR, and TCRdb holds only the in-frame ones, with some missing. The sample yields over 2 million clones, about nine tenths seen once. What was sequenced was naive CD4+ T cells from PBMCs. These receptors were taken from a young man in good health. Some clones in this sample may be carry-over from other donors' samples. The CDR3 runs from the conserved cysteine through the conserved F or W. The order of the fields is V gene, D gene, J gene, clone size, CDR3 length, CDR3 protein, CDR3 DNA. The D gene is left open where the match is weak. Some rows have no size entry. The others give once, few or many, or a class for an expanded clone.

>TRBV7-2|.|TRBJ2-3|.|19
CASFKAGARGDWEGDTQYF
TGTGCCAGCTTTAAGGCTGGGGCAAGGGGGGACTGGGAGGGAGATACGCAGTATTTT
>TRBV11-2|.|TRBJ2-7|.|14
CASSLGGGMNEQYF
TGTGCCAGCAGCTTGGGGGGCGGGATGAACGAGCAGTACTTC
>TRBV5-1|TRBD1|TRBJ2-4|.|15
CASGRDRGPRGIQYF
TGCGCCAGCGGTCGGGACAGGGGGCCCCGGGGCATTCAGTACTTC
>TRBV27|.|TRBJ2-6|.|16
CASARTVSSGANVLTF
TGTGCCAGCGCCAGGACAGTAAGCTCTGGGGCCAACGTCCTGACTTTC
>TRBV5-4|TRBD1|TRBJ2-7|.|15
CASSFGTGASYEQYF
TGTGCCAGCAGCTTTGGGACAGGGGCCTCCTACGAGCAGTACTTC
>TRBV5-5|TRBD2|TRBJ2-7|.|19
CASSLESRLAGGPTYEQYF
TGTGCCAGCAGCTTGGAAAGTCGTCTAGCGGGAGGACCAACCTACGAGCAGTACTTC
>TRBV6-5|.|TRBJ1-5|.|13
CASRTGIGQPQHF
TGTGCCAGCAGGACAGGTATAGGTCAGCCCCAGCATTTT
>TRBV19|.|TRBJ2-7|.|13
CARIADTTYEQYF
TGTGCCAGAATAGCGGATACTACCTACGAGCAGTACTTC
>TRBV5-6|.|TRBJ2-5|.|14
CASSFAVQASPQYF
TGTGCCAGCAGCTTCGCCGTACAGGCAAGTCCCCAGTACTTC
>TRBV11-2|.|TRBJ2-2|.|16
CASSLEVGANTGELFF
TGTGCCAGCAGCTTAGAGGTGGGAGCGAACACCGGGGAGCTGTTTTTT
>TRBV28|.|TRBJ1-1|.|11
CASSLSGEAFF
TGTGCCAGCAGTTTATCAGGGGAAGCTTTCTTT
>TRBV2|TRBD1|TRBJ1-5|.|16
CASSTSDRGGRQPQHF
TGTGCCAGCAGTACCTCCGACAGGGGAGGAAGACAGCCCCAGCATTTT
>TRBV4-2|.|TRBJ1-5|few|13
CASSQEGDQPQHF
TGTGCCAGCAGCCAAGAAGGGGATCAGCCCCAGCATTTT
>TRBV4-1|.|TRBJ1-2|.|13
CASRRPGNYGYTF
TGCGCCAGCAGGCGACCGGGTAACTATGGCTACACCTTC
>TRBV7-2|.|TRBJ1-6|.|15
CASSLGRGYNSPLHF
TGTGCCAGCAGCCTTGGGCGGGGGTATAATTCACCCCTCCACTTT
>TRBV19|TRBD2|TRBJ2-1|once|14
CASTSSGRAIEQFF
TGTGCCAGTACCTCTAGCGGGAGGGCCATCGAGCAGTTCTTC
>TRBV5-4|TRBD2|TRBJ2-1|.|16
CASSYSGTSVRDEQFF
TGTGCCAGCAGCTATTCCGGGACTAGTGTTCGAGATGAGCAGTTCTTC
>TRBV11-3|TRBD1|TRBJ2-3|.|13
CASRLGTGDTQYF
TGTGCCAGCCGGCTGGGGACAGGGGATACGCAGTATTTT
>TRBV4-1|.|TRBJ2-2|.|17
CASSLPAIKSGAGELFF
TGCGCCAGCAGCCTTCCTGCTATAAAGAGTGGCGCCGGGGAGCTGTTTTTT
>TRBV6-1|.|TRBJ1-2|.|14
CASSVTTDNYGYTF
TGTGCCAGCAGTGTCACGACAGATAACTATGGCTACACCTTC
>TRBV4-1|.|TRBJ2-3|.|16
CASSRGENSITDTQYF
TGCGCCAGCAGCCGTGGGGAAAACTCGATCACAGATACGCAGTATTTT
>TRBV2|.|TRBJ2-5|.|10
CASAQETQYF
TGTGCCAGCGCCCAGGAGACCCAGTACTTC
>TRBV19|.|TRBJ1-3|.|15
CASSSDGSSGNTIYF
TGTGCCAGTAGTTCGGACGGAAGCTCTGGAAACACCATATATTTT
>TRBV6-1|.|TRBJ1-4|.|15
CASSEHRRVNEKLFF
TGTGCCAGCAGTGAGCATCGGAGGGTTAATGAAAAACTGTTTTTT
>TRBV2|.|TRBJ2-7|.|12
CASSLSSYEQYF
TGTGCCAGCAGCTTGTCCTCCTACGAGCAGTACTTC
>TRBV5-1|TRBD1|TRBJ2-7|.|20
CASSSSGQGGTRGYRYEQYF
TGCGCCAGCAGCTCCAGTGGACAGGGCGGTACCAGAGGGTATCGTTACGAGCAGTACTTC
>TRBV7-3|TRBD2|TRBJ2-3|once|16
CASSLMGGRATDTQYF
TGTGCCAGCAGCTTAATGGGCGGGAGGGCCACAGATACGCAGTATTTT
>TRBV5-1|.|TRBJ2-3|.|15
CASSLLSSSADTQYF
TGCGCCAGCAGCTTGTTGTCTAGCAGTGCAGATACGCAGTATTTT
>TRBV28|.|TRBJ1-2|.|14
CASRPGAINYGYTF
TGTGCCAGTCGCCCAGGGGCGATTAACTATGGCTACACCTTC
>TRBV28|.|TRBJ2-7|once|12
CASSLSPREQYF
TGTGCCAGCAGTTTATCCCCACGCGAGCAGTACTTC
>TRBV5-1|TRBD2|TRBJ2-3|.|16
CASSLGPSGSTDTQYF
TGCGCCAGCAGCTTGGGCCCTAGCGGGAGTACAGATACGCAGTATTTT
>TRBV2|.|TRBJ2-3|.|13
CASSADSTDTQYF
TGTGCCAGCAGTGCCGATTCCACAGATACGCAGTATTTT
>TRBV5-5|.|TRBJ1-2|.|15
CASSRNRGGPYGYTF
TGTGCCAGCAGCCGCAATCGGGGCGGACCCTATGGCTACACCTTC
>TRBV5-1|.|TRBJ2-3|.|13
CASSLAGYVTQYF
TGCGCCAGCAGCTTGGCGGGATACGTTACGCAGTATTTT
>TRBV4-1|TRBD1|TRBJ1-6|.|14
CASSRGQGESPLHF
TGCGCCAGCAGCCGAGGACAGGGGGAGTCACCCCTCCACTTT
>TRBV6-5|.|TRBJ1-4|.|15
CASSYSEGPWEKLFF
TGTGCCAGCAGTTACTCAGAGGGCCCTTGGGAAAAACTGTTTTTT
>TRBV21-1|.|TRBJ1-5|.|15
CASSPHGGGNQPQHF
TGTGCCAGCAGCCCCCACGGGGGGGGGAATCAGCCCCAGCATTTT
>TRBV11-3|TRBD2|TRBJ2-7|.|16
CASSLGIAGLNGEQYF
TGTGCCAGCAGCTTGGGGATAGCGGGACTCAACGGCGAGCAGTACTTC
>TRBV18|.|TRBJ1-6|.|15
CASSERGGRNSPLHF
TGTGCCAGCTCGGAACGAGGGGGGCGGAATTCACCCCTCCACTTT
>TRBV30|.|TRBJ2-7|once|13
CAWSDGSSYEQYF
TGTGCCTGGAGTGACGGAAGCTCCTACGAGCAGTACTTC
>TRBV7-3|.|TRBJ2-3|once|14
CASSPGLSTDTQYF
TGTGCCAGCAGCCCTGGACTAAGCACAGATACGCAGTATTTT
>TRBV13|.|TRBJ2-5|.|15
CASSLRLAAQETQYF
TGTGCCAGCAGCTTAAGGCTGGCGGCCCAAGAGACCCAGTACTTC
>TRBV7-8|.|TRBJ1-5|once|13
CASSLTYGQPQHF
TGTGCCAGCAGCCTAACCTACGGTCAGCCCCAGCATTTT